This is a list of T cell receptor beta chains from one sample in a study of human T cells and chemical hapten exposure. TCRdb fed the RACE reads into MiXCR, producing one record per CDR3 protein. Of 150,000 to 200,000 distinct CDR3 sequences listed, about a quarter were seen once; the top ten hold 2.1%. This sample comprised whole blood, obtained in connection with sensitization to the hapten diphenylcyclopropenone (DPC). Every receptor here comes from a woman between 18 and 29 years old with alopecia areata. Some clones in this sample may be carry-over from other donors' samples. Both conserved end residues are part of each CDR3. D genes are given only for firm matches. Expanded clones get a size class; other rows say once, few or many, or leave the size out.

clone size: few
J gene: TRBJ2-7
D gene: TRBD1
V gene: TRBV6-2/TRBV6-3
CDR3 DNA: TGTGCCAGCAGCTCCACCGGGACAGGCTACGAGCAGTACTTC
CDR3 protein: CASSSTGTGYEQYF

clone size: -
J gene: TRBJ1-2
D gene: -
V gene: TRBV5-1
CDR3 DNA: TGCGCCAGCAGCTTGGAAAACAGAGCCTCTAACTATGGCTACACCTTC
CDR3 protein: CASSLENRASNYGYTF

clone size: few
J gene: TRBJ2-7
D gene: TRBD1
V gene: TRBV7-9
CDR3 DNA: TGTGCCAGCAGCTTACCAACTCCGGGACAGCGGAGCGAGCAGTACTTC
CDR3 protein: CASSLPTPGQRSEQYF

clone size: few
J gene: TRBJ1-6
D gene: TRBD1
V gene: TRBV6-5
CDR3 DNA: TGTGCCAGCAGGTCTGACAGGGGTACACCCCTCCACTTT
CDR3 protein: CASRSDRGTPLHF

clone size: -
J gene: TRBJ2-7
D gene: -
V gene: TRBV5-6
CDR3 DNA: TGTGCCAGCAGCTTGGGCAGACAGGCCTACTACGAGCAGTACTTC
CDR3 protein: CASSLGRQAYYEQYF

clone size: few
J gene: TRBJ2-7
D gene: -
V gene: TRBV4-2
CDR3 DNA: TGTGCCAGCAGCCGGGCAACGGACTACGAGCAGTACTTC
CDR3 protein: CASSRATDYEQYF

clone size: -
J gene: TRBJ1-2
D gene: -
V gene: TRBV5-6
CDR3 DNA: TGTGCCAGCAGCTTGCGGGTTCATGGCTACACCTTC
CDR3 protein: CASSLRVHGYTF

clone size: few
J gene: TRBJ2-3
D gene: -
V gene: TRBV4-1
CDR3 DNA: TGCGCCAGCAGCCAAGATCCCCTAGCGCACACAGATACGCAGTATTTT
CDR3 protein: CASSQDPLAHTDTQYF

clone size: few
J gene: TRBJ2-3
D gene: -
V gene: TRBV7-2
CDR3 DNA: TGTGCCAGCAGCTTAGACGGCAGCACAGATACGCAGTATTTT
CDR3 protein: CASSLDGSTDTQYF

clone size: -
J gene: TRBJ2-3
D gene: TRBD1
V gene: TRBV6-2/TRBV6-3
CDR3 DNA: TGTGCCAGCAGAACGCGGGACAGGGGCGCAGATACGCAGTATTTT
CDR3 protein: CASRTRDRGADTQYF